This T cell receptor beta chain was observed in a study of blood T cell repertoires in COVID-19. Original processing methods: For nucleated cells, counts were estimated from reference gene primer amplification. Method: immunoSEQ multiplex PCR; TCRdb's copy keeps in-frame clones and lacks some. V and J calls plus clone size are reproduced from that table; the DNA served to infer D and trimming. This table has approximately 110,000 clones, almost 90% appearing once. V was shortened by 2 bases and J by 10 bases, with 12 bases between the two germline ends. The CDR3 runs 14 residues. Germline CDR1 LNHDA, CDR2 SQIVND (reference sequence).

The receptor's source is a woman between 50 and 59 years old with active or convalescent COVID-19. This sequence joins TRBV19 and TRBJ1-6; D not resolved. The sample taken for sequencing was peripheral blood. The CDR3 nucleotides are TGTGCCAGTAGTATAATCGGGTTCGGGTCACCCCTCCACTTT. This encodes CASSIIGFGSPLHF.